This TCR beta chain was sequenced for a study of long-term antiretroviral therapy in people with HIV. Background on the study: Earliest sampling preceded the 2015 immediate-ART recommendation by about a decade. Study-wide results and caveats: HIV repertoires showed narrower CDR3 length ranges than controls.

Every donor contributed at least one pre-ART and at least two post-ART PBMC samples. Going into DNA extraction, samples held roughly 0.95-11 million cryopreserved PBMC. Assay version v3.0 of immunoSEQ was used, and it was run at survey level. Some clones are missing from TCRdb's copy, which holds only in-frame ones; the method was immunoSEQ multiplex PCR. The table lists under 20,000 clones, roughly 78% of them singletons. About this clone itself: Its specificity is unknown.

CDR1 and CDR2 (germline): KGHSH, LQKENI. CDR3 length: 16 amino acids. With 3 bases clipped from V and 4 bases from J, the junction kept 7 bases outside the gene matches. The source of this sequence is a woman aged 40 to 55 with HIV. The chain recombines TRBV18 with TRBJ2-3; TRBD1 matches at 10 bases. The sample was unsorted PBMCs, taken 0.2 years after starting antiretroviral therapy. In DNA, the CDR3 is TGTGCCAGCTCACCTCCGGGACAGGGGTCCGCAGATACGCAGTATTTT. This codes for CASSPPGQGSADTQYF. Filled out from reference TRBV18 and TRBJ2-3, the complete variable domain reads NAGVMQNPRHLVRRRGQEARLRCSPMKGHSHVYWYRQLPEEGLKFMVYLQKENIIDESGMPKERFSAEFPKEGPSILRIQQVVRGDSAAYFCASSPPGQGSADTQYFGPGTRLTVL.